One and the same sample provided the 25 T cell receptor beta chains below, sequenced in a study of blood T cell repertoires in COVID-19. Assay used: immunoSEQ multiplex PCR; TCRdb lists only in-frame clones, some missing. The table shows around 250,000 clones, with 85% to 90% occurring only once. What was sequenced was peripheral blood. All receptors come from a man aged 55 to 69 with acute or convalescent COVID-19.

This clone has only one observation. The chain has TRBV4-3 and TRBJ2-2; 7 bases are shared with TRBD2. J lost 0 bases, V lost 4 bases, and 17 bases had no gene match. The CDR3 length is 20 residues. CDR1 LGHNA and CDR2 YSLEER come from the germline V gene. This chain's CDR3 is CASSLKWGGRAIANTGELFF. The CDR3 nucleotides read TGCGCCAGCAGCCTTAAGTGGGGCGGGAGAGCCATTGCGAACACCGGGGAGCTGTTTTTT.

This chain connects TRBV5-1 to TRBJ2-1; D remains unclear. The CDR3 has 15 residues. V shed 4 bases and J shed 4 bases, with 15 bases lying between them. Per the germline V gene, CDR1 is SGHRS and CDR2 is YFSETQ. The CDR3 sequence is CASSQPGSSYNEQFF. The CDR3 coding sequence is TGCGCCAGCAGCCAACCAGGCTCTTCGTACAATGAGCAGTTCTTC.

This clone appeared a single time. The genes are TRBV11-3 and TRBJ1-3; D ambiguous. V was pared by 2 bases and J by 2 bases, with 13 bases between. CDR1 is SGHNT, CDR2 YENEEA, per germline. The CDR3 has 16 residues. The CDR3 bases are TGTGCCAGCAGCTTACGCGGATCTTCGGCTGGAAACACCATATATTTT. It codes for CASSLRGSSAGNTIYF.

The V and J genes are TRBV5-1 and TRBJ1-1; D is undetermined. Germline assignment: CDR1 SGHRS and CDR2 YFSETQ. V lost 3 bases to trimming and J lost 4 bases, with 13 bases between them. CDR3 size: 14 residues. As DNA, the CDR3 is TGCGCCAGCAGCTCGGGCGGGAGTGGCACTGAAGCTTTCTTT. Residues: CASSSGGSGTEAFF.

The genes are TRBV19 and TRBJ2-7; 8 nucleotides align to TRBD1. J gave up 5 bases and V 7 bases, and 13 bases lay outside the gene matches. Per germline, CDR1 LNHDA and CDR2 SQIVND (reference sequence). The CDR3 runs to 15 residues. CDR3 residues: CASMGSGQGIDEQYF. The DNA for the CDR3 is TGTGCCAGTATGGGTTCTGGACAGGGTATCGACGAGCAGTACTTC. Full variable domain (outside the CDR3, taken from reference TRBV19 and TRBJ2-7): DGGITQSPKYLFRKEGQNVTLSCEQNLNHDAMYWYRQDPGQGLRLIYYSQIVNDFQKGDIAEGYSVSREKKESFPLTVTSAQKNPTAFYLCASMGSGQGIDEQYFGPGTRLTVT.

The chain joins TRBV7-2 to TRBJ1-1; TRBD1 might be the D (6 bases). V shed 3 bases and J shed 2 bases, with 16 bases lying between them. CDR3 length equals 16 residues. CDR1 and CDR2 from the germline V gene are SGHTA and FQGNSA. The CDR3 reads CASSLTGGSPNTEAFF. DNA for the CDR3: TGTGCCAGCAGCTTGACAGGAGGATCGCCAAACACTGAAGCTTTCTTT.

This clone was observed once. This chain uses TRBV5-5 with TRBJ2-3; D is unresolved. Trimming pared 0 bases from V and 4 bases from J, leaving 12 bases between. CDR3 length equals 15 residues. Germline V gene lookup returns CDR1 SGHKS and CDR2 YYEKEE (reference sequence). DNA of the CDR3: TGTGCCAGCAGCTTGGGTATGTTGAACTCAGATACGCAGTATTTT. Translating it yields CASSLGMLNSDTQYF.

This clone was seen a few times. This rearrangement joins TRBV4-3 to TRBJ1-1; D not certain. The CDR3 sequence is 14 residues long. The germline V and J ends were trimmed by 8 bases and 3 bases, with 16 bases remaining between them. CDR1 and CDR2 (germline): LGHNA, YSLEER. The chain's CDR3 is CASRSGEEYTEAFF. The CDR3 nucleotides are TGCGCCAGCCGCTCGGGAGAAGAGTACACTGAAGCTTTCTTT.

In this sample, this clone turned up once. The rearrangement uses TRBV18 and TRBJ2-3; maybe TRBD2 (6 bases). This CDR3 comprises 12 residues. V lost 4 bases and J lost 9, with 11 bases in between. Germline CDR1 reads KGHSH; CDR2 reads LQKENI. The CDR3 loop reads CASSLEGATQYF. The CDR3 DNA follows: TGTGCCAGCTCACTGGAGGGAGCCACGCAGTATTTT.

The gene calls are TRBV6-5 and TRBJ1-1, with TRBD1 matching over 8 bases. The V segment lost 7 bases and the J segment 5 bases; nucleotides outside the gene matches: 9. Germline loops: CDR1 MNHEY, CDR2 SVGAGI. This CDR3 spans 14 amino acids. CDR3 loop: CASNSKTGDTEAFF. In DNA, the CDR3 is TGTGCCAGCAATTCCAAGACAGGGGATACTGAAGCTTTCTTT.

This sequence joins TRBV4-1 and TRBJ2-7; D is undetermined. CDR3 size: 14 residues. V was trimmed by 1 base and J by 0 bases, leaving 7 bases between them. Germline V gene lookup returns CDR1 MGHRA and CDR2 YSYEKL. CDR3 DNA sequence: TGCGCCAGCAGCCAAGTGGAGCTCTCCTACGAGCAGTACTTC. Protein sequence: CASSQVELSYEQYF.

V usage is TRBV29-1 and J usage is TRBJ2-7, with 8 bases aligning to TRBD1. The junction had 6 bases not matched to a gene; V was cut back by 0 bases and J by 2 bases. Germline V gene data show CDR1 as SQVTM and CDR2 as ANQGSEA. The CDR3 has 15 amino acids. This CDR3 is CSVEDRGQEPYEQYF. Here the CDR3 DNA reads TGCAGCGTTGAAGATAGGGGACAGGAACCCTACGAGCAGTACTTC.

The DNA of the CDR3 is TGTGCCAGCAGTTCCTCTAATGAAAAACTGTTTTTT. This encodes CASSSSNEKLFF. The V call is TRBV28, the J call TRBJ1-4, with D unresolved. V was cut by 4 bases and J by 3 bases, with 3 bases left in between. The CDR3 runs to 12 residues. Germline-derived CDR1 and CDR2 are MDHEN and SYDVKM.

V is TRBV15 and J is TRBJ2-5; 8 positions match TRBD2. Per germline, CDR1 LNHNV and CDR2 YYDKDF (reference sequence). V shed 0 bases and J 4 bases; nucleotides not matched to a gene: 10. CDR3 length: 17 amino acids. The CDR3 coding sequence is TGTGCCACCAGCAGAGATGTGGCCAGCGGGGGTCGAGAGACCCAGTACTTC. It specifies CATSRDVASGGRETQYF.

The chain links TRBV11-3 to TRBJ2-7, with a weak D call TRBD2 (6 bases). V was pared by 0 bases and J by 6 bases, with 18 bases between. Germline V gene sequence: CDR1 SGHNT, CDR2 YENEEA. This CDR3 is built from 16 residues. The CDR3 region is CASSLDGSGPPVEQYF. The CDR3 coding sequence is TGTGCCAGCAGCTTAGATGGGAGCGGGCCGCCTGTCGAGCAGTACTTC.

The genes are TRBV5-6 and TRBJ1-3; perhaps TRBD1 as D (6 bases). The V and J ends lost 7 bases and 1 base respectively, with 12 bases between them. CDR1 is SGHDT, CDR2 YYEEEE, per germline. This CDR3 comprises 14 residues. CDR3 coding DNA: TGTGCCAGCGGAGAAACAGGGTCTGGAAACACCATATATTTT. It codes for CASGETGSGNTIYF.

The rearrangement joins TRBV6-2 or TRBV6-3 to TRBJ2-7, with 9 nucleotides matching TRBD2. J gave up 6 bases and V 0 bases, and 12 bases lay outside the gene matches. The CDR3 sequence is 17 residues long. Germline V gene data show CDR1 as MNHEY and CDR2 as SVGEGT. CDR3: CASSYSAGGWGAGEQYF. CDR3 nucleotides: TGTGCCAGCAGTTACTCCGCGGGAGGGTGGGGAGCCGGCGAGCAGTACTTC.

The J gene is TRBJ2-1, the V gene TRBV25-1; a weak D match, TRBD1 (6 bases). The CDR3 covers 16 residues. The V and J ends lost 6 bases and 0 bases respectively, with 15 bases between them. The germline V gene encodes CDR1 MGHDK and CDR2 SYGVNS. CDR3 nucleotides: TGTGCCAGCAGCCCCCCGAGGGGGAGCTCCTACAATGAGCAGTTCTTC. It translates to CASSPPRGSSYNEQFF.

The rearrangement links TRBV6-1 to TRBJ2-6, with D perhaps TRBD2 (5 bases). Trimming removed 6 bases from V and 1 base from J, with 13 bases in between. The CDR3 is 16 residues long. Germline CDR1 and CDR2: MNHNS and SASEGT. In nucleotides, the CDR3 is TGTGCCAGCAGAGAAACCCGGGGATCTGGGGCCAACGTCCTGACTTTC. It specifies CASRETRGSGANVLTF.

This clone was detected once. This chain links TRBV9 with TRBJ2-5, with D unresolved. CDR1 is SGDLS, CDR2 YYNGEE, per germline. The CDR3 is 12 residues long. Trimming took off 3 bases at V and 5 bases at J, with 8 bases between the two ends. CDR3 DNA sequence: TGTGCCAGCAGCGCTGTTCCTGAGACCCAGTACTTC. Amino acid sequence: CASSAVPETQYF.

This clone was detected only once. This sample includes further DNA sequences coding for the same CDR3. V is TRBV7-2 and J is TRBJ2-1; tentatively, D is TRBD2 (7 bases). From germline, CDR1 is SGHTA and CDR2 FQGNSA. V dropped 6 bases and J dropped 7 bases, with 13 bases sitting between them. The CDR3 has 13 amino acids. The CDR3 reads CASSLGGVNEQFF. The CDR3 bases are TGTGCCAGCAGTCTAGGGGGGGTAAATGAGCAGTTCTTC. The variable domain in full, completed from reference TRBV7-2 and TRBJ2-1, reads GAGVSQSPSNKVTEKGKDVELRCDPISGHTALYWYRQSLGQGLEFLIYFQGNSAPDKSGLPSDRFSAERTGGSVSTLTIQRTQQEDSAVYLCASSLGGVNEQFFGPGTRLTVL.

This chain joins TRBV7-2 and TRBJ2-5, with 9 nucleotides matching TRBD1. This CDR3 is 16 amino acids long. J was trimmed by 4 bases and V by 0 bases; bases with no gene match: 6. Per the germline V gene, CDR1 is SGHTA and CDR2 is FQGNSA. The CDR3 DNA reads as TGTGCCAGCAGCTTAGCCTATACAGGGGGCGCAGAGACCCAGTACTTC. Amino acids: CASSLAYTGGAETQYF.

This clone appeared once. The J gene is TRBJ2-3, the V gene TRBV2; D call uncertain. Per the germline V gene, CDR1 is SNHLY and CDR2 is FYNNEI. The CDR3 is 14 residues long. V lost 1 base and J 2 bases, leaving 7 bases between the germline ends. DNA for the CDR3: TGTGCCAGCAGTGAAGGAGGCCTCACAGATACGCAGTATTTT. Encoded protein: CASSEGGLTDTQYF.

CDR3: CAWSLYSNQPQHF. DNA of the CDR3: TGTGCCTGGAGTTTATATAGCAATCAGCCCCAGCATTTT. J is TRBJ1-5 and V is TRBV30; D ambiguous. Trimming removed 2 bases from V and 0 bases from J, with 5 bases in between. There are 13 residues in the CDR3. Germline CDR1 reads GTSNPN; CDR2 reads SVGIG (reference sequence).

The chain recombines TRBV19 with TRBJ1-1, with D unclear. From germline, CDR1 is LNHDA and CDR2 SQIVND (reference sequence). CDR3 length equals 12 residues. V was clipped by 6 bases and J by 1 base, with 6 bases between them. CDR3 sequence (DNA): TGTGCCAGTAGCCCAGGGAACACTGAAGCTTTCTTT. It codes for CASSPGNTEAFF.